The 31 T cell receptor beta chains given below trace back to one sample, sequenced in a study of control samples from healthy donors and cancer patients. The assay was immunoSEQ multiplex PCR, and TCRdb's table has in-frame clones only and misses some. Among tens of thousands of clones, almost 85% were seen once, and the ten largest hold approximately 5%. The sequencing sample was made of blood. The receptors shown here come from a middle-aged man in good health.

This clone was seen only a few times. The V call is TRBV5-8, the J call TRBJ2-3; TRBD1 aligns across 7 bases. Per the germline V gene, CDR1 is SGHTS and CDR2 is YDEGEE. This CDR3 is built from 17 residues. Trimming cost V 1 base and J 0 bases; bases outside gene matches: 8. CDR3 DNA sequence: TGTGCCAGCAGCTTGTACCCTGACAGGGCTAGCACAGATACGCAGTATTTT. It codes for CASSLYPDRASTDTQYF.

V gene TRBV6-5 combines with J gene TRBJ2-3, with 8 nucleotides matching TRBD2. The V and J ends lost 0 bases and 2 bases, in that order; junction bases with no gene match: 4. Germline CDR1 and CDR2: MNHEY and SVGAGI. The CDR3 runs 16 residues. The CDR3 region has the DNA TGTGCCAGCAGTTACTCGGCGGGGGGCTTCACAGATACGCAGTATTTT. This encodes CASSYSAGGFTDTQYF.

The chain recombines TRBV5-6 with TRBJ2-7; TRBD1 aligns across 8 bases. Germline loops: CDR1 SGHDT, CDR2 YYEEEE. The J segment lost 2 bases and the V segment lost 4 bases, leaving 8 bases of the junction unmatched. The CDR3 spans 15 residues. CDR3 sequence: CASSPRRDRPYEQYF. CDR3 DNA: TGTGCCAGCAGCCCACGAAGGGACAGGCCCTACGAGCAGTACTTC.

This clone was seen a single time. CDR3: CASSLGPNNEQFF. CDR3 coding DNA: TGTGCCAGCAGCTTAGGACCGAACAATGAGCAGTTCTTC. The chain uses TRBV7-2 and TRBJ2-1, with D hard to call. Germline lookup yields CDR1 SGHTA and CDR2 FQGNSA. The CDR3 is 13 amino acids. V lost 1 base and J lost 5, with 6 bases in between.

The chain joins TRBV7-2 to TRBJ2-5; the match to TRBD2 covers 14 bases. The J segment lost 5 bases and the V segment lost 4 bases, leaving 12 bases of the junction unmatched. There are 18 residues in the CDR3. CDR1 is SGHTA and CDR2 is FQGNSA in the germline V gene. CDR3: CASSWGTSGRGSKETQYF. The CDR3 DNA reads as TGTGCCAGCAGCTGGGGGACTAGCGGGAGAGGGTCAAAGGAGACCCAGTACTTC.

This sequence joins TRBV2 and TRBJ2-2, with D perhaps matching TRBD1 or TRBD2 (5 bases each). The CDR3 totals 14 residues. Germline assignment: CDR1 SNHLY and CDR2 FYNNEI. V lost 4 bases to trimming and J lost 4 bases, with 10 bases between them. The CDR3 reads CASSGGRSTGELFF. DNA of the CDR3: TGTGCCAGCAGTGGGGGACGTAGCACCGGGGAGCTGTTTTTT.

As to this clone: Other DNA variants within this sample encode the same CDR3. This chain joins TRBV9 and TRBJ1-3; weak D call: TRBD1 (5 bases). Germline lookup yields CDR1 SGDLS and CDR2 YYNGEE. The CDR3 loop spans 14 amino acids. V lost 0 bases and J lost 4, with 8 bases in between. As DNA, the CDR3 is TGTGCCAGCAGCGTAGGGGGGGACGGAAACACCATATATTTT. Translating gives CASSVGGDGNTIYF.

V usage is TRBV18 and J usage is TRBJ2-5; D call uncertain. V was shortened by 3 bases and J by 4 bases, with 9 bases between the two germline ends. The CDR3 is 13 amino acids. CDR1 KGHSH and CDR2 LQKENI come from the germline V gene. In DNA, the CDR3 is TGTGCCAGCTCACCTACCGGCCCAGAGACCCAGTACTTC. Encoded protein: CASSPTGPETQYF. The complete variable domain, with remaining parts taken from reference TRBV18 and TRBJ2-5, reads NAGVMQNPRHLVRRRGQEARLRCSPMKGHSHVYWYRQLPEEGLKFMVYLQKENIIDESGMPKERFSAEFPKEGPSILRIQQVVRGDSAAYFCASSPTGPETQYFGPGTRLLVL.

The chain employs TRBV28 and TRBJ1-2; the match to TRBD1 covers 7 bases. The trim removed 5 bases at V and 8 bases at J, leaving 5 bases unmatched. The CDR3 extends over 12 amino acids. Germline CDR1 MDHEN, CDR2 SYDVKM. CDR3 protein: CASSTDRAGYTF. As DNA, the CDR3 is TGTGCCAGCAGTACAGACAGGGCGGGCTACACCTTC.

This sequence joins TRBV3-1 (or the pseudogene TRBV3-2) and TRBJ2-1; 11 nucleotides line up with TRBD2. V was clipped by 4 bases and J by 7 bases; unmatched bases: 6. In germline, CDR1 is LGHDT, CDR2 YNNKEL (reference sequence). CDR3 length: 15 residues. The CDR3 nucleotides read TGTGCCAGCAGCCTAGCGGGGGGGCTAGGGAATGAGCAGTTCTTC. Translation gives CASSLAGGLGNEQFF.

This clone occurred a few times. CDR3 sequence reads: CASSSYGLAGGQLYNEQFF. As DNA, the CDR3 is TGTGCCAGCAGCTCCTACGGACTAGCGGGGGGTCAACTCTACAATGAGCAGTTCTTC. The chain uses TRBV5-4 and TRBJ2-1, with 14 bases matching TRBD2. Looked up from germline, CDR1 is SGHNT and CDR2 is YYREEE (reference sequence). After removal of 3 bases from V and 3 bases from J, the junction contained 11 bases not matched to a gene. The CDR3 totals 19 residues.

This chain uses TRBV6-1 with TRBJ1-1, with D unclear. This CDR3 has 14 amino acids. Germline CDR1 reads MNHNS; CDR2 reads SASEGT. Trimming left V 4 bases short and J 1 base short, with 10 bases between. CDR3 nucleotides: TGTGCCAGCAGTGTAGCCCAGGAGAACACTGAAGCTTTCTTT. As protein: CASSVAQENTEAFF.

The CDR3: CASSRGDYQPQHF. The CDR3 nucleotides are TGTGCCAGCAGTCGGGGAGATTATCAGCCCCAGCATTTT. The chain joins TRBV27 to TRBJ1-5; D remains ambiguous. Trimming removed 5 bases from V and 5 bases from J, with 10 bases in between. CDR3 length: 13 residues. The V gene's germline CDR1 is MNHEY and CDR2 SMNVEV (reference sequence).

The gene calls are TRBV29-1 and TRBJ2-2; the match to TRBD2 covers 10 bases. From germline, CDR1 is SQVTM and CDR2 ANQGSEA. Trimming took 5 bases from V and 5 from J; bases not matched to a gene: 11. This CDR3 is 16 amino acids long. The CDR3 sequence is CSVTLFGAGGTGELFF. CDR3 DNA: TGCAGCGTTACCCTGTTTGGAGCGGGAGGGACCGGGGAGCTGTTTTTT.

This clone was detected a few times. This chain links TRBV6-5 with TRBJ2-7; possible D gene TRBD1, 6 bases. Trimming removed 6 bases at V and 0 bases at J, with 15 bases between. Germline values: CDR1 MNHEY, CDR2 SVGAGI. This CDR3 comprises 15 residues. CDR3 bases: TGTGCCAGCAGGCGGACCGGGACACCCTCCTACGAGCAGTACTTC. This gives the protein CASRRTGTPSYEQYF.

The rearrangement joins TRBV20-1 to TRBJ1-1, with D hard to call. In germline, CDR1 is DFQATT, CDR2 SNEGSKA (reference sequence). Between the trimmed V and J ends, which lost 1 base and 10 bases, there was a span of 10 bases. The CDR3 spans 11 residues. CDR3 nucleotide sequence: TGCAGTGCTAGAGGTGAGGCCACAGCTTTCTTT. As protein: CSARGEATAFF.

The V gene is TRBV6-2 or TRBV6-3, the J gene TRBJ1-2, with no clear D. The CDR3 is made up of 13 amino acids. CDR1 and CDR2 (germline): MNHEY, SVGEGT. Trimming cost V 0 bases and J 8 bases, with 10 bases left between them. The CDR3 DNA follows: TGTGCCAGCAGTTACTCCAGTCCGGTCGGCTACACCTTC. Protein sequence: CASSYSSPVGYTF.

This CDR3 is CAFKGTGISEQYF. The CDR3, as DNA: TGTGCCTTTAAAGGGACAGGGATCAGCGAGCAGTACTTC. The genes are TRBV30 and TRBJ2-7; 9 nucleotides agree with TRBD1. V was clipped by 7 bases and J by 6 bases; unmatched bases: 10. Germline CDR1 and CDR2: GTSNPN and SVGIG (reference sequence). The CDR3 contains 13 residues.

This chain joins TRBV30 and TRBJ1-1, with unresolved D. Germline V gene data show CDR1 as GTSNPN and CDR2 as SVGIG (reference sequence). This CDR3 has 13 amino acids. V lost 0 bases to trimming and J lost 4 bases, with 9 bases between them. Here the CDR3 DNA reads TGTGCCTGGAGTGTAGGCAGGAGCACTGAAGCTTTCTTT. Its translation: CAWSVGRSTEAFF. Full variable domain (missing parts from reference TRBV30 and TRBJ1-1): SQTIHQWPATLVQPVGSPLSLECTVEGTSNPNLYWYRQAAGRGLQLLFYSVGIGQISSEVPQNLSASRPQDRQFILSSKKLLLSDSGFYLCAWSVGRSTEAFFGQGTRLTVV.

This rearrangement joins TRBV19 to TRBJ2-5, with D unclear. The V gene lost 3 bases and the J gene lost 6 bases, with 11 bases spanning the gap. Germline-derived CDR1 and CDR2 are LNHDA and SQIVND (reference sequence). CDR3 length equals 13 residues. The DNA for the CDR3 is TGTGCCAGTAGTATGGGCAGGATGCAGACCCAGTACTTC. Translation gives CASSMGRMQTQYF.

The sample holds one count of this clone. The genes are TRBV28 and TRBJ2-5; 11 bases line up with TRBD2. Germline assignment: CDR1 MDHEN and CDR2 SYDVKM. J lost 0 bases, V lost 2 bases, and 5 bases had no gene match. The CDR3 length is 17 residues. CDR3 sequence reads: CASSLRGLAAYQETQYF. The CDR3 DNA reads TGTGCCAGCAGTTTACGGGGACTAGCGGCGTACCAAGAGACCCAGTACTTC. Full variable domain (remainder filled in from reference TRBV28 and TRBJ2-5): DVKVTQSSRYLVKRTGEKVFLECVQDMDHENMFWYRQDPGLGLRLIYFSYDVKMKEKGDIPEGYSVSREKKERFSLILESASTNQTSMYLCASSLRGLAAYQETQYFGPGTRLLVL.

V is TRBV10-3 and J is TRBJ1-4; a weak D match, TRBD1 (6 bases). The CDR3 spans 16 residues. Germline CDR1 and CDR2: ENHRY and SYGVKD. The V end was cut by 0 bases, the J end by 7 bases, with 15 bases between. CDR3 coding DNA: TGTGCCATCAGTGAGTCGAAGACAGGAGGAGGTGAAAAACTGTTTTTT. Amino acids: CAISESKTGGGEKLFF.

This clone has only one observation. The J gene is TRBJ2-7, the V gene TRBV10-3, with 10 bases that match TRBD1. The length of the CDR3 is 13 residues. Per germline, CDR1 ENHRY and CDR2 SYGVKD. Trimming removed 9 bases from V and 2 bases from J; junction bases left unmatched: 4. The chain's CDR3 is CAMGDRGAYEQYF. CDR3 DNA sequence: TGTGCCATGGGGGACAGGGGCGCCTACGAGCAGTACTTC.

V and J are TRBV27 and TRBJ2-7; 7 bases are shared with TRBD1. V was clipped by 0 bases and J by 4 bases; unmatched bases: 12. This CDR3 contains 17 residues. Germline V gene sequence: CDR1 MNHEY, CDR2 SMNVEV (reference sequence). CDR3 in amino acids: CASSLSPPGQFLYEQYF. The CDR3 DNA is TGTGCCAGCAGTTTATCACCTCCGGGACAGTTTCTTTACGAGCAGTACTTC.

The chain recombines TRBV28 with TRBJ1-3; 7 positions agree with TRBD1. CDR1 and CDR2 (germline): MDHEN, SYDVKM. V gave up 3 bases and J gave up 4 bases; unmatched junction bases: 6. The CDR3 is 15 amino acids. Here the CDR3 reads CASSFTTGSGNTIYF. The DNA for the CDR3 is TGTGCCAGCAGTTTTACGACAGGGTCCGGAAACACCATATATTTT.

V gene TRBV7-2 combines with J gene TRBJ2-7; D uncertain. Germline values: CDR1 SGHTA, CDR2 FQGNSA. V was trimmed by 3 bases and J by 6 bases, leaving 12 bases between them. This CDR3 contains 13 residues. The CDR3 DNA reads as TGTGCCAGCAGCTTCCGTTGGGGAAGCGAGCAGTACTTC. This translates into CASSFRWGSEQYF.

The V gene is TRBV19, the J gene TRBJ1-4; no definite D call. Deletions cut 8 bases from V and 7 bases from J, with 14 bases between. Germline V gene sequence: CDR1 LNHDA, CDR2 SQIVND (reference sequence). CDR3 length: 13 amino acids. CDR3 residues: CASLPGNAEKLFF. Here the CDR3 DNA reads TGTGCCAGTCTCCCCGGGAATGCTGAAAAACTGTTTTTT.

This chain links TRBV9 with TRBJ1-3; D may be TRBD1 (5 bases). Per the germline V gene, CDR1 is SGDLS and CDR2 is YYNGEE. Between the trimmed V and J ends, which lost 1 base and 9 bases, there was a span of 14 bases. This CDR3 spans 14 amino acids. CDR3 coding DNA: TGTGCCAGCAGCGTATTTATTGGGGCGAGCACCATATATTTT. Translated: CASSVFIGASTIYF.

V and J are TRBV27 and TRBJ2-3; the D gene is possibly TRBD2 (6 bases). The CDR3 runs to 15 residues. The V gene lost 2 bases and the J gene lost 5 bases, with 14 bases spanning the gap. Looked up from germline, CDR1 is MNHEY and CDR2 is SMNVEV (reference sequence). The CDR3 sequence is CASSLPSGGVDTQYF. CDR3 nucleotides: TGTGCCAGCAGTTTACCGTCCGGGGGTGTAGATACGCAGTATTTT.

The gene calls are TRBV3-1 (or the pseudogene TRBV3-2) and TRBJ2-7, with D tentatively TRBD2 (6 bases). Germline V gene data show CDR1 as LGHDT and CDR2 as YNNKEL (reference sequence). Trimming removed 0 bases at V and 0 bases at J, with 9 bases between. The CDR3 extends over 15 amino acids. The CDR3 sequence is CASSQEVGGSYEQYF. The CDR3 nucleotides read TGTGCCAGCAGCCAAGAAGTGGGGGGCTCCTACGAGCAGTACTTC.

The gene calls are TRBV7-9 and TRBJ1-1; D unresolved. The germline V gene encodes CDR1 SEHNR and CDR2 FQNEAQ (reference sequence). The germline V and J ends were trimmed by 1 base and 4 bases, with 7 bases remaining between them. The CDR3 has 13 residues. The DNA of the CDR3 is TGTGCCAGCAGCTTAGGAGGTGGCACTGAAGCTTTCTTT. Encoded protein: CASSLGGGTEAFF.